This T cell receptor beta chain appears in the sequencing data of a study of identical twins. The study's findings and limits: Findings came from cross-sectional statistics, without long-term follow-up of donors. Analyses based on zero insertions could be partly confounded by invariant MAIT and iNKT cells.

In the case of this clonotype: Antigen unknown.

TCRdb used MiXCR to reprocess the 5' RACE reads, holding one entry per CDR3 protein. The sample lists about 700,000 distinct CDR3 sequences, approximately 9% occurring once. This sample also belongs to another study, concerning yellow fever vaccine responses in identical twins. According to that study: Each twin's T cell response to the vaccine was reported to look partly convergent and partly personalized.

The TCR sequence derives from a woman under 30 in good health. What was sequenced was PBMCs.

The DNA of the CDR3 is TGCGCCAGCAGCGACCTTAAGAGCAGGGACACCGGGGAGCTGTTTTTT. This gives the protein CASSDLKSRDTGELFF. The rearrangement links TRBV4-3 to TRBJ2-2, with D perhaps TRBD1 (5 bases). CDR3 length equals 16 residues. Germline loops: CDR1 LGHNA, CDR2 YSLEER. V dropped 5 bases and J dropped 3 bases, with 16 bases sitting between them.